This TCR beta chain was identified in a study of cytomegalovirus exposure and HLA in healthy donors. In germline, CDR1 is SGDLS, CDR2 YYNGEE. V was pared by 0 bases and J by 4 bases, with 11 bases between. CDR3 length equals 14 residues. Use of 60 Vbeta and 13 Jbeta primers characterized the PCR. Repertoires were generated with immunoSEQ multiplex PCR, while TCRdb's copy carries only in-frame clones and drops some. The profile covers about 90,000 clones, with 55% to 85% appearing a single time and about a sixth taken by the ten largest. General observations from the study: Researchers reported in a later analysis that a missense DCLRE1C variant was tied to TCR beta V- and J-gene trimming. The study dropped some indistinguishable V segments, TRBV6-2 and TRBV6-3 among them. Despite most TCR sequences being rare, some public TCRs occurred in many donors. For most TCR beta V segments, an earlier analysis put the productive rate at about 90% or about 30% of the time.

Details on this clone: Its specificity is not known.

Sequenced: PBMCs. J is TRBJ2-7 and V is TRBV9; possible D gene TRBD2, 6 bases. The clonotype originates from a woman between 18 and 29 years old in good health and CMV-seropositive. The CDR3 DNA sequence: TGTGCCAGCAGCGTAGGCGGTAGCGGTTACGAGCAGTACTTC. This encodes CASSVGGSGYEQYF.